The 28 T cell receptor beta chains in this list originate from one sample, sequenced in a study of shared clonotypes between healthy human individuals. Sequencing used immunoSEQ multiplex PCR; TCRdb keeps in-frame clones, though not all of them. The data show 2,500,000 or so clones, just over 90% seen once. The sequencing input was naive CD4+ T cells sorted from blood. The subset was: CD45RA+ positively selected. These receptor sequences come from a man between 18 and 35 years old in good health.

CDR3 region: CASSISNGLEAFF. CDR3 coding DNA: TGTGCCAGTAGTATCAGTAACGGACTTGAAGCTTTCTTT. V usage is TRBV19 and J usage is TRBJ1-1, with D uncertain. Trimming pared 3 bases from V and 7 bases from J, leaving 12 bases between. This CDR3 is built from 13 residues. Germline V gene lookup returns CDR1 LNHDA and CDR2 SQIVND (reference sequence).

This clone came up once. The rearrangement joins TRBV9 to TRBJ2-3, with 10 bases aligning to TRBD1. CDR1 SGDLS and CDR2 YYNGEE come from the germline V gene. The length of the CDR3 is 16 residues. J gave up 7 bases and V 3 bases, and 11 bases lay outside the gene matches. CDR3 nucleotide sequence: TGTGCCAGCAGCGAGGGGGTCGGGACAGGGGAATATACGCAGTATTTT. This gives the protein CASSEGVGTGEYTQYF. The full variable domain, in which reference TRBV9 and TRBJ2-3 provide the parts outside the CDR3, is DSGVTQTPKHLITATGQRVTLRCSPRSGDLSVYWYQQSLDQGLQFLIQYYNGEERAKGNILERFSAQQFPDLHSELNLSSLELGDSALYFCASSEGVGTGEYTQYFGPGTRLTVL.

CDR3 nucleotide sequence: TGTGCCAGCAATCTAGGGGACAGACGGTATGAGCAGTTCTTC. This codes for CASNLGDRRYEQFF. The chain uses TRBV6-1 and TRBJ2-1, with 7 positions matching TRBD1. Germline values: CDR1 MNHNS, CDR2 SASEGT. J lost 8 bases, V lost 7 bases, and 11 bases had no gene match. The CDR3 contains 14 residues.

CDR3 nucleotides: TGTGCCAGCACCCCGCGGAGCGGGGGGCTCACAGATACGCAGTATTTT. Translated: CASTPRSGGLTDTQYF. The J gene is TRBJ2-3, the V gene TRBV2; TRBD2 matches 9 bases. Germline CDR1 reads SNHLY; CDR2 reads FYNNEI. The CDR3 is 16 amino acids. The ends lost 7 bases at V and 2 bases at J; junction bases unmatched: 10. The full variable domain, rest sourced from reference TRBV2 and TRBJ2-3, is EPEVTQTPSHQVTQMGQEVILRCVPISNHLYFYWYRQILGQKVEFLVSFYNNEISEKSEIFDDQFSVERPDGSNFTLKIRSTKLEDSAMYFCASTPRSGGLTDTQYFGPGTRLTVL.

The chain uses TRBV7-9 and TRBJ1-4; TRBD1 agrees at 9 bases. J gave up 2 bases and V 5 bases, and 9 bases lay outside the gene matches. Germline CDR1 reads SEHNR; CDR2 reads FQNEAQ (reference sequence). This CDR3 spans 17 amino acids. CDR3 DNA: TGTGCCAGCAGCGCGACAGGGGGAAAGGGGACTAATGAAAAACTGTTTTTT. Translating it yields CASSATGGKGTNEKLFF.

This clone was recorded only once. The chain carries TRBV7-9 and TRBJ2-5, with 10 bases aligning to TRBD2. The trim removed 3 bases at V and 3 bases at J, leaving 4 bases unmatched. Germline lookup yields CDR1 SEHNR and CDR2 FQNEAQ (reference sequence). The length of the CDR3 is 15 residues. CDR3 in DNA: TGTGCCAGCAGCTTTATAGCGGGGGGAAAAGAGACCCAGTACTTC. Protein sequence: CASSFIAGGKETQYF. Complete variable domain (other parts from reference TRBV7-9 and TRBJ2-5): DTGVSQNPRHKITKRGQNVTFRCDPISEHNRLYWYRQTLGQGPEFLTYFQNEAQLEKSRLLSDRFSAERPKGSFSTLEIQRTEQGDSAMYLCASSFIAGGKETQYFGPGTRLLVL.

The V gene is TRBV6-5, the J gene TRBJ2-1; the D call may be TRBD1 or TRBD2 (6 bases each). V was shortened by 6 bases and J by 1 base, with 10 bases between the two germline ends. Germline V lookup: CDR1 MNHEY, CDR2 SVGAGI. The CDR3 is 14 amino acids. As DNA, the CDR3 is TGTGCCAGCAGCCGGGGGCAGTCCTACAATGAGCAGTTCTTC. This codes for CASSRGQSYNEQFF.

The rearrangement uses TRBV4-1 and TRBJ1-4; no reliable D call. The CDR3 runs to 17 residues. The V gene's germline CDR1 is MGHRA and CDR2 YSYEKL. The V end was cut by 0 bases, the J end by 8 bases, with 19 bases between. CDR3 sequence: CASSQDSTGREGEKLFF. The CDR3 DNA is TGCGCCAGCAGCCAAGATTCTACGGGCCGGGAAGGGGAAAAACTGTTTTTT.

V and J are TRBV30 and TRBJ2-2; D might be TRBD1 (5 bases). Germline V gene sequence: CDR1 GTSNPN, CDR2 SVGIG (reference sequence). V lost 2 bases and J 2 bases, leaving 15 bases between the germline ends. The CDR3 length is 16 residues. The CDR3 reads CAWSLFRTPNTGELFF. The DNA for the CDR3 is TGTGCCTGGAGTCTCTTCCGGACACCCAACACCGGGGAGCTGTTTTTT.

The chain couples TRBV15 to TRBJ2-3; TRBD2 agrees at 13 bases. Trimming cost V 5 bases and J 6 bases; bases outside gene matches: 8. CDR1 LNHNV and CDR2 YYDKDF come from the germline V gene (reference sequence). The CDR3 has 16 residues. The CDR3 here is CATSLGLAGVADTQYF. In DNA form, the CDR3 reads TGTGCCACCAGCCTCGGACTAGCGGGAGTCGCGGATACGCAGTATTTT.

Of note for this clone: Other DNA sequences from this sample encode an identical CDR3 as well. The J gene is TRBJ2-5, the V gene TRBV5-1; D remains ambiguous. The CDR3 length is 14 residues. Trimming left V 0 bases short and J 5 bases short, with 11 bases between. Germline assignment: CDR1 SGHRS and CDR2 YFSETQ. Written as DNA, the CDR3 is TGCGCCAGCAGCTTGGACCGGCCCGGGGAGACCCAGTACTTC. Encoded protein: CASSLDRPGETQYF.

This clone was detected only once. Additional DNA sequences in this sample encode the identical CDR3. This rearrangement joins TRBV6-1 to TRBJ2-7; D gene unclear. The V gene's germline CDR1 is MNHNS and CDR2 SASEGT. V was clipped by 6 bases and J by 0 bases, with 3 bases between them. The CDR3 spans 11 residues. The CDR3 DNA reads TGTGCCAGCAGCAACTCCTACGAGCAGTACTTC. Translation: CASSNSYEQYF.

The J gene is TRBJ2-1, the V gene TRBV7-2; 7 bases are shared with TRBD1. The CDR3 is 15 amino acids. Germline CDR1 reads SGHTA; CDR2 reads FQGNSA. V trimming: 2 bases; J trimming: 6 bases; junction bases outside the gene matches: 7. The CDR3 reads CASSLTGQVGNEQFF. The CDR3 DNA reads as TGTGCCAGCAGCTTAACAGGACAGGTAGGCAATGAGCAGTTCTTC.

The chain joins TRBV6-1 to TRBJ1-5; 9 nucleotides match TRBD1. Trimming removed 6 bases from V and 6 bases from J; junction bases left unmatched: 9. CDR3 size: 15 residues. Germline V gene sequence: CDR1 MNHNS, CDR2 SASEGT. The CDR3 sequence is CASSVLQGASQPQHF. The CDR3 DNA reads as TGTGCCAGCAGCGTGCTACAGGGGGCTAGTCAGCCCCAGCATTTT.

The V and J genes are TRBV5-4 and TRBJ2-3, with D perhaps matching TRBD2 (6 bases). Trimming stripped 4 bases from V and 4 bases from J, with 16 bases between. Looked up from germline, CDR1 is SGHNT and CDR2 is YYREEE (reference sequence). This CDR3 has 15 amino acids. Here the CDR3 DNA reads TGTGCCAGCAGCCGGGAGTTCAACAGCCCAGATACGCAGTATTTT. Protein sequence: CASSREFNSPDTQYF.

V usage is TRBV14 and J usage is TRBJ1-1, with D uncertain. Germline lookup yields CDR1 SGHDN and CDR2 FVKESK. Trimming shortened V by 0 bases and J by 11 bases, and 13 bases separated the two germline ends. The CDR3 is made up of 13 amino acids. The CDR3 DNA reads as TGTGCCAGCAGCCAAGATCGGCCAAGTGGGGCTTTCTTT. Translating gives CASSQDRPSGAFF.

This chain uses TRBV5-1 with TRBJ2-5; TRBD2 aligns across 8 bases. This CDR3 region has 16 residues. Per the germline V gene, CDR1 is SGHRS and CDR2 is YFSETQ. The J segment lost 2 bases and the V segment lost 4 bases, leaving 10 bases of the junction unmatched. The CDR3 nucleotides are TGCGCCAGCAGCACCACCGGGACTAGTTATCAAGAGACCCAGTACTTC. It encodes CASSTTGTSYQETQYF.

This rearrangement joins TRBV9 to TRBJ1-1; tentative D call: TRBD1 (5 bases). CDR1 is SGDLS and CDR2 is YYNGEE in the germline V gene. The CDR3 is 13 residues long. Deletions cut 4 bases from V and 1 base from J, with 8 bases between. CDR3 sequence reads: CASSQGTNTEAFF. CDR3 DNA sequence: TGTGCCAGCAGCCAGGGTACGAACACTGAAGCTTTCTTT.

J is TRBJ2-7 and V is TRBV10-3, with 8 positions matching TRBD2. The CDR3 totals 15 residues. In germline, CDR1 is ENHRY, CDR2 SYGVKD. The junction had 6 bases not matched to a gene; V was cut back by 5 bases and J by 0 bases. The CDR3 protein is CAISKERGSSYEQYF. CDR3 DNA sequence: TGTGCCATCAGTAAAGAGCGGGGGAGCTCCTACGAGCAGTACTTC.

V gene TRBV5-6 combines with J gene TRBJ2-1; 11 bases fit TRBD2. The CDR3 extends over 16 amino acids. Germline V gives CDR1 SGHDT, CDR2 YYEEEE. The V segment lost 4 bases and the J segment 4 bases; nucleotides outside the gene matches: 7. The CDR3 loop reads CASSPYGTSGYNEQFF. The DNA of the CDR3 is TGTGCCAGCAGCCCGTACGGGACTAGCGGTTACAATGAGCAGTTCTTC.

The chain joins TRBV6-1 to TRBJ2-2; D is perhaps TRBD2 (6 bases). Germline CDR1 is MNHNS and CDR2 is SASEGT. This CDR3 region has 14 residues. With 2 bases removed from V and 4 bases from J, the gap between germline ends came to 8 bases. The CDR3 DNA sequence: TGTGCCAGCAGTGAACTGGGAGGCACCGGGGAGCTGTTTTTT. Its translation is CASSELGGTGELFF.

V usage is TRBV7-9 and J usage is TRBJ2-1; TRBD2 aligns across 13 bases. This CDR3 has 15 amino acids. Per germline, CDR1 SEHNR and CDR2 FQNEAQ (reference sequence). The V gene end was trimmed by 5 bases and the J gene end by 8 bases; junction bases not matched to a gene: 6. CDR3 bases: TGTGCCAGCAGCGAAGGACTAGCGGGAGCACATGAGCAGTTCTTC. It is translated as CASSEGLAGAHEQFF.

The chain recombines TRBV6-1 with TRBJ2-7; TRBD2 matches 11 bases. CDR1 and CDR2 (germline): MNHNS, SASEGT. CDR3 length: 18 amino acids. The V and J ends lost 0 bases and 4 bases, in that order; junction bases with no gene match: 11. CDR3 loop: CASSEARSIAGGKYEQYF. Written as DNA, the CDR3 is TGTGCCAGCAGTGAAGCGCGGTCGATAGCGGGGGGGAAATACGAGCAGTACTTC.

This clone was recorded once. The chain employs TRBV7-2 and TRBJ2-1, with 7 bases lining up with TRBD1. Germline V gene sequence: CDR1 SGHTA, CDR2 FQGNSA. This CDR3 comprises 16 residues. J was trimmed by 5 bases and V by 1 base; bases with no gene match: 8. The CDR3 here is CASSLGPGGNNNEQFF. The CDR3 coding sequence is TGTGCCAGCAGCTTAGGTCCAGGGGGAAACAACAATGAGCAGTTCTTC.

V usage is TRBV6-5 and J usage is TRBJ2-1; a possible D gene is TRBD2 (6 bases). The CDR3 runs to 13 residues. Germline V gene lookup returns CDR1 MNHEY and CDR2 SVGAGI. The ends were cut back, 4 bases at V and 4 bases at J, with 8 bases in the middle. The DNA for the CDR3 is TGTGCCAGCAGTTCGGACTATTACAATGAGCAGTTCTTC. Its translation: CASSSDYYNEQFF.

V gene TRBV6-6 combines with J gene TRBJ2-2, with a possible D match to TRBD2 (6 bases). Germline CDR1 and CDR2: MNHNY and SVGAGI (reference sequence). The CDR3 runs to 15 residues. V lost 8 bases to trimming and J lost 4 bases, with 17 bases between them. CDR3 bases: TGTGCCAGCCCCCCGGGGGTAGGCGGCACCGGGGAGCTGTTTTTT. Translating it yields CASPPGVGGTGELFF.

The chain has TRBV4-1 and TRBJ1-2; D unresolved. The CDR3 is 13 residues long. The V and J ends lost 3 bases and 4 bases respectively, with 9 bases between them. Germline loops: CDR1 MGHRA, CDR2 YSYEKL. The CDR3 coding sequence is TGCGCCAGCAGCCAGGGGTTCGGCTATGGCTACACCTTC. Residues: CASSQGFGYGYTF.

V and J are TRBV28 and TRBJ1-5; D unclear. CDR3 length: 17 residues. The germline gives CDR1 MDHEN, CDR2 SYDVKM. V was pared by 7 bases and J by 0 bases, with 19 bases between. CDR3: CASTTYPDRNSNQPQHF. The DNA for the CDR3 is TGTGCCAGCACCACCTACCCGGACCGAAATAGCAATCAGCCCCAGCATTTT.